These 32 T cell receptor beta chains were all obtained from the same sample, sequenced in a study of T cell responses to AZD1222 COVID-19 vaccine. Method: immunoSEQ multiplex PCR; TCRdb's copy keeps in-frame clones and lacks some. The profile shows 90,000 to 120,000 clones, around nine tenths of them singletons. The material was peripheral blood, obtained on day 0 of AZD1222 vaccination. The receptor source for this set is an adult in good health.

DNA for the CDR3: TGTGCCAGCAGCTCCGTACTACAGGGCTCCTACGAGCAGTACTTC. Amino acids: CASSSVLQGSYEQYF. The gene calls are TRBV5-4 and TRBJ2-7; tentative D call: TRBD1 (6 bases). The CDR3 loop spans 15 amino acids. From germline, CDR1 is SGHNT and CDR2 YYREEE (reference sequence). Trimming removed 3 bases at V and 0 bases at J, with 13 bases between.

This chain joins TRBV12-3 or TRBV12-4 and TRBJ2-1; D ambiguous. CDR3 size: 13 residues. Trimming stripped 3 bases from V and 1 base from J, with 4 bases between. CDR3 DNA: TGTGCCAGCAGTTTGCAGTCCTACAATGAGCAGTTCTTC. This encodes CASSLQSYNEQFF.

V usage is TRBV6-5 and J usage is TRBJ2-3, with D tentatively TRBD2 (5 bases). V was trimmed by 6 bases and J by 0 bases, leaving 7 bases between them. This CDR3 has 13 residues. Germline CDR1 reads MNHEY; CDR2 reads SVGAGI. The CDR3: CASRDSSTDTQYF. The CDR3 DNA reads as TGTGCCAGCAGGGACTCTAGCACAGATACGCAGTATTTT.

This clone came up once. The chain uses TRBV10-2 and TRBJ2-3; 10 positions agree with TRBD2. Germline V gene data show CDR1 as WSHSY and CDR2 as SAAADI. The CDR3 contains 16 residues. J gave up 0 bases and V 3 bases, and 3 bases lay outside the gene matches. CDR3 sequence: CASSEPSGGSTDTQYF. For the CDR3, the DNA is TGCGCCAGCAGTGAACCTAGCGGGGGTAGCACAGATACGCAGTATTTT.

The J gene is TRBJ1-1, the V gene TRBV11-2, with D perhaps TRBD1 (6 bases). The CDR3 loop spans 15 amino acids. Between the trimmed V and J ends, which lost 2 bases and 1 base, there was a span of 11 bases. From germline, CDR1 is SGHAT and CDR2 FQNNGV. Written as DNA, the CDR3 is TGTGCCAGCAGCTTATACACAGGGCAGAACACTGAAGCTTTCTTT. Protein: CASSLYTGQNTEAFF.

The rearrangement joins TRBV12-3 or TRBV12-4 to TRBJ1-2, with D unclear. This CDR3 has 13 amino acids. The V gene lost 2 bases and the J gene lost 8 bases, with 12 bases spanning the gap. The CDR3 region is CASSLSLLGGYTF. The CDR3 DNA reads as TGTGCCAGCAGTTTATCCCTGCTTGGAGGCTACACCTTC.

The chain employs TRBV7-2 and TRBJ2-7, with D possibly called TRBD1 or TRBD2 (5 bases each). This CDR3 region has 14 residues. Germline CDR1 SGHTA, CDR2 FQGNSA. V was cut by 3 bases and J by 3 bases, with 12 bases left in between. The chain's CDR3 is CASSFSRDGYEQYF. For the CDR3, the DNA is TGTGCCAGCAGCTTTAGCCGGGACGGCTACGAGCAGTACTTC.

The rearrangement joins TRBV7-9 to TRBJ2-7; 9 nucleotides align to TRBD2. CDR3 size: 13 residues. Unmatched junction bases numbered 1, after V lost 2 bases and J lost 5 bases. Germline lookup yields CDR1 SEHNR and CDR2 FQNEAQ (reference sequence). The CDR3 protein is CASSLSGGHEQYF. Written as DNA, the CDR3 is TGTGCCAGCAGCTTAAGCGGGGGGCACGAGCAGTACTTC.

V usage is TRBV3-1 (or the pseudogene TRBV3-2) and J usage is TRBJ2-7; D is undetermined. CDR1 and CDR2 from the germline V gene are LGHDT and YNNKEL (reference sequence). Trimming stripped 2 bases from V and 0 bases from J, with 17 bases between. CDR3 length: 17 residues. This CDR3 reads CASSQRPDTLGSYEQYF. DNA for the CDR3: TGTGCCAGCAGCCAACGTCCAGATACCTTAGGCTCCTACGAGCAGTACTTC.

The V call is TRBV6-4, the J call TRBJ2-3, with D unresolved. The length of the CDR3 is 15 residues. V was pared by 4 bases and J by 0 bases, with 11 bases between. Germline V CDR1 and CDR2: MRHNA, SNTAGT. As DNA, the CDR3 is TGTGCCAGCAGTGCCTCTGATGCTAGCACAGATACGCAGTATTTT. Translating gives CASSASDASTDTQYF.

The chain employs TRBV11-3 and TRBJ2-1; the match to TRBD2 covers 13 bases. The junction had 6 bases not matched to a gene; V was cut back by 1 base and J by 9 bases. Germline V gene data show CDR1 as SGHNT and CDR2 as YENEEA. The CDR3 contains 16 residues. DNA for the CDR3: TGTGCCAGCAGCTTAGCACTAGCGGGGGGGCCCAGTGAGCAGTTCTTC. Its protein product is CASSLALAGGPSEQFF.

The chain couples TRBV7-2 to TRBJ1-2; D call uncertain. V lost 0 bases, J lost 4 bases, and 15 bases lay in between. The CDR3 spans 16 residues. Looked up from germline, CDR1 is SGHTA and CDR2 is FQGNSA. The CDR3 coding sequence is TGTGCCAGCAGCTTAGCGGTAGGCTTTATTACCTATGGCTACACCTTC. This translates into CASSLAVGFITYGYTF.

V is TRBV6-2 or TRBV6-3 and J is TRBJ1-6, with 7 bases lining up with TRBD1. V dropped 3 bases and J dropped 0; count of bases not matched to a gene: 5. Germline assignment: CDR1 MNHEY and CDR2 SVGEGT. The CDR3 covers 17 residues. In DNA form, the CDR3 reads TGTGCCAGCAGTTATACAGGGGAAAGCTCCTATAATTCACCCCTCCACTTT. This sequence encodes CASSYTGESSYNSPLHF.

A remark on this clone: One end of the junction varies from germline; a read error may be responsible. The V and J genes are TRBV6-2 or TRBV6-3 and TRBJ1-1; the D is unclear. Germline-derived CDR1 and CDR2 are MNHEY and SVGEGT. The CDR3 is made up of 14 amino acids. The CDR3 coding sequence is TGTGCCAGCAGCTACTGGGAGGGAAACACTGAAGCTTTCTTT. This encodes CASSYWEGNTEAFF.

This sequence joins TRBV11-2 and TRBJ1-2; the D is unclear. The V gene's germline CDR1 is SGHAT and CDR2 FQNNGV. CDR3 size: 16 residues. Between the trimmed V and J ends, which lost 2 bases and 1 base, there was a span of 14 bases. This CDR3 reads CASSLSPDGLNYGYTF. The CDR3 nucleotides are TGTGCCAGCAGCTTATCGCCGGACGGCCTTAACTATGGCTACACCTTC.

This clone came up once. This chain connects TRBV5-5 to TRBJ1-2; D perhaps matches TRBD1 (6 bases). CDR3 length: 13 amino acids. V shed 0 bases and J shed 3 bases, with 6 bases lying between them. Germline V gene data show CDR1 as SGHKS and CDR2 as YYEKEE (reference sequence). The CDR3 here is CASSLAGDYGYTF. The DNA of the CDR3 is TGTGCCAGCAGCTTGGCAGGGGACTATGGCTACACCTTC.

This rearrangement joins TRBV5-4 to TRBJ1-3, with unresolved D. Deletions cut 4 bases from V and 5 bases from J, with 10 bases between. This CDR3 has 13 amino acids. Germline CDR1 and CDR2: SGHNT and YYREEE (reference sequence). CDR3 region: CASSPGPRNTIYF. The CDR3 DNA sequence: TGTGCCAGCAGCCCAGGACCGAGAAACACCATATATTTT.

This clone occurred once. The gene calls are TRBV19 and TRBJ2-2; possibly TRBD1 for D (5 bases). The germline V gene encodes CDR1 LNHDA and CDR2 SQIVND (reference sequence). V lost 10 bases and J 0 bases, leaving 9 bases between the germline ends. The CDR3 is 13 residues long. CDR3 DNA sequence: TGTGCCATCCAGGGCGCGAACACCGGGGAGCTGTTTTTT. It yields the protein CAIQGANTGELFF.

This chain joins TRBV15 and TRBJ1-2; D gene uncertain. Germline loops: CDR1 LNHNV, CDR2 YYDKDF (reference sequence). The CDR3 has 13 residues. V lost 3 bases and J 5 bases, leaving 10 bases between the germline ends. CDR3 nucleotide sequence: TGTGCCACCAGCAGGAAACAGTGGTATGGCTACACCTTC. Translating gives CATSRKQWYGYTF.

The chain carries TRBV2 and TRBJ2-1; 8 bases map to TRBD1. This CDR3 comprises 14 residues. J gave up 2 bases and V 6 bases, and 3 bases lay outside the gene matches. CDR1 is SNHLY and CDR2 is FYNNEI in the germline V gene. As DNA, the CDR3 is TGTGCCAGCAGGGACAGGGAAGCCTACAATGAGCAGTTCTTC. Translated: CASRDREAYNEQFF.

This chain uses TRBV3-1 (or the pseudogene TRBV3-2) with TRBJ2-7; a weak D match, TRBD1 (6 bases). V gave up 7 bases and J gave up 0 bases, with 10 bases separating them. The germline V gene encodes CDR1 LGHDT and CDR2 YNNKEL (reference sequence). The CDR3 runs 13 residues. CDR3 in amino acids: CASTQGYSYEQYF. The CDR3 DNA sequence: TGTGCCAGCACCCAGGGGTACTCCTACGAGCAGTACTTC.

This chain joins TRBV28 and TRBJ2-3; 8 bases are shared with TRBD2. The germline V gene has CDR1 MDHEN and CDR2 SYDVKM. Trimming at V came to 6 bases and at J to 8 bases, leaving 16 bases not matched to a gene. The CDR3 has 16 residues. The CDR3 loop reads CASSPPGGGTVGTQYF. The CDR3 nucleotides are TGTGCCAGCAGCCCCCCCGGCGGGGGGACGGTGGGTACGCAGTATTTT.

This sequence joins TRBV30 and TRBJ1-1; D ambiguous. V lost 4 bases, J lost 10 bases, and 22 bases lay in between. Germline CDR1 and CDR2: GTSNPN and SVGIG (reference sequence). This CDR3 has 14 residues. CDR3 nucleotide sequence: TGTGCCTGGACTTCGAGCGGGTCCAGGCGAATAGCTTTCTTT. Amino acid sequence: CAWTSSGSRRIAFF. Variable domain in full (rest from reference TRBV30 and TRBJ1-1): SQTIHQWPATLVQPVGSPLSLECTVEGTSNPNLYWYRQAAGRGLQLLFYSVGIGQISSEVPQNLSASRPQDRQFILSSKKLLLSDSGFYLCAWTSSGSRRIAFFGQGTRLTVV.

In nucleotides, the CDR3 is TGTGCCAGCTCATCTGACATCCAAGAGACCCAGTACTTC. This sequence encodes CASSSDIQETQYF. The chain employs TRBV18 and TRBJ2-5; the D is unclear. Per the germline V gene, CDR1 is KGHSH and CDR2 is LQKENI. Trimming took off 5 bases at V and 1 base at J, with 8 bases between the two ends. The CDR3 totals 13 residues.

The chain joins TRBV10-2 to TRBJ2-5, with 13 bases fitting TRBD2. CDR1 is WSHSY, CDR2 SAAADI, per germline. V shed 8 bases, J shed 4 bases, and the junction held 4 bases outside the gene matches. The CDR3 has 14 residues. CDR3 sequence reads: CASGLAGVLETQYF. For the CDR3, the DNA is TGCGCCAGCGGACTAGCGGGGGTGTTAGAGACCCAGTACTTC.

V and J are TRBV10-2 and TRBJ1-6; D not certain. CDR1 and CDR2 from the germline V gene are WSHSY and SAAADI. V was trimmed by 7 bases and J by 9 bases, leaving 13 bases between them. This CDR3 spans 13 amino acids. The CDR3 DNA reads TGCGCCAGCACAGGATCAATAGGTTCACCCCTCCACTTT. The encoded protein is CASTGSIGSPLHF.

The chain couples TRBV24-1 to TRBJ2-1; no reliable D call. Per the germline V gene, CDR1 is KGHDR and CDR2 is SFDVKD. This CDR3 has 13 residues. Trimming stripped 5 bases from V and 6 bases from J, with 10 bases between. The CDR3 region is CATSAGSLNEQFF. The CDR3 DNA is TGTGCCACCAGTGCTGGCAGCCTCAATGAGCAGTTCTTC.

The J gene is TRBJ1-2, the V gene TRBV7-2; D is uncertain. Trimming shortened V by 8 bases and J by 5 bases, and 15 bases separated the two germline ends. Germline assignment: CDR1 SGHTA and CDR2 FQGNSA. There are 13 residues in the CDR3. CDR3 in amino acids: CASGNGVGYGYTF. The CDR3 DNA follows: TGTGCCAGCGGAAATGGGGTGGGGTATGGCTACACCTTC.

The chain couples TRBV7-3 to TRBJ2-1, with TRBD2 as a possible D gene (5 bases). The ends were cut back, 5 bases at V and 7 bases at J, with 21 bases in the middle. CDR1 is SGHTA and CDR2 is FQGTGA in the germline V gene. The CDR3 is made up of 16 amino acids. CDR3 protein: CASSPFGRASSNEQFF. The CDR3 bases are TGTGCCAGCAGCCCCTTCGGGCGGGCTAGTTCGAATGAGCAGTTCTTC.

This rearrangement joins TRBV7-2 to TRBJ2-3; 7 bases fit TRBD1. The CDR3 is 13 residues long. From germline, CDR1 is SGHTA and CDR2 FQGNSA. The V gene end was trimmed by 8 bases and the J gene end by 6 bases; junction bases not matched to a gene: 8. The CDR3 DNA follows: TGTGCCAGCCGGTCCAGGGGGTTTGATACGCAGTATTTT. Residues: CASRSRGFDTQYF.

The rearrangement uses TRBV5-1 and TRBJ2-3; TRBD1 aligns across 7 bases. The junction had 8 bases not matched to a gene; V was cut back by 2 bases and J by 2 bases. The CDR3 runs 16 residues. CDR1 and CDR2 from the germline V gene are SGHRS and YFSETQ. As DNA, the CDR3 is TGCGCCAGCAGCTTTTACCGGGACAGAAACACAGATACGCAGTATTTT. Protein sequence: CASSFYRDRNTDTQYF. The variable domain in full, with the rest retrieved from reference TRBV5-1 and TRBJ2-3, is KAGVTQTPRYLIKTRGQQVTLSCSPISGHRSVSWYQQTPGQGLQFLFEYFSETQRNKGNFPGRFSGRQFSNSRSEMNVSTLELGDSALYLCASSFYRDRNTDTQYFGPGTRLTVL.

The rearrangement joins TRBV10-3 to TRBJ2-4, with 9 nucleotides matching TRBD1. Germline values: CDR1 ENHRY, CDR2 SYGVKD. With 0 bases clipped from V and 0 bases from J, the junction kept 3 bases outside the gene matches. There are 17 residues in the CDR3. The CDR3 loop is CAISESGQGIAKNIQYF. As DNA, the CDR3 is TGTGCCATCAGTGAGTCTGGACAGGGGATAGCCAAAAACATTCAGTACTTC.